Each of the 18 T cell receptor beta chains below was sequenced from the same sample in a study of blood T cell repertoires in COVID-19. The assay was immunoSEQ multiplex PCR, and TCRdb's table has in-frame clones only and misses some. This repertoire shows about 220,000 clones, about 87% found once; its top ten account for roughly 2.5%. The sample consisted of PBMCs or T cells enriched from blood (not recorded which). All receptors derive from a woman younger than 45 who had recovered from COVID-19.

The genes are TRBV27 and TRBJ2-7, with 12 bases aligning to TRBD1. CDR3 size: 16 residues. Germline V lookup: CDR1 MNHEY, CDR2 SMNVEV (reference sequence). J lost 4 bases, V lost 0 bases, and 4 bases had no gene match. The CDR3 loop is CASSLSRDRGPYEQYF. The CDR3 DNA sequence: TGTGCCAGCAGTTTATCCCGGGACAGGGGGCCATACGAGCAGTACTTC.

The chain joins TRBV7-2 to TRBJ1-1; D perhaps matches TRBD1 (5 bases). The CDR3 covers 15 residues. From germline, CDR1 is SGHTA and CDR2 FQGNSA. V was shortened by 3 bases and J by 1 base, with 12 bases between the two germline ends. The CDR3 DNA is TGTGCCAGCAGCTTGGGAAGGGGTACGAACACTGAAGCTTTCTTT. Its protein is CASSLGRGTNTEAFF. Based on the CDR3 plus reference TRBV7-2 and TRBJ1-1, the full variable domain is GAGVSQSPSNKVTEKGKDVELRCDPISGHTALYWYRQSLGQGLEFLIYFQGNSAPDKSGLPSDRFSAERTGGSVSTLTIQRTQQEDSAVYLCASSLGRGTNTEAFFGQGTRLTVV.

The chain couples TRBV25-1 to TRBJ1-2; TRBD1 matches at 7 bases. Germline V gene lookup returns CDR1 MGHDK and CDR2 SYGVNS. There are 14 residues in the CDR3. Trimming took 4 bases from V and 4 from J; bases not matched to a gene: 6. As DNA, the CDR3 is TGTGCCAGCAGTGCATACAGGGGATCCTATGGCTACACCTTC. Protein: CASSAYRGSYGYTF.

The chain has TRBV10-3 and TRBJ1-1; unclear D gene. The V gene lost 7 bases and the J gene lost 1 base, with 13 bases spanning the gap. Germline V gene lookup returns CDR1 ENHRY and CDR2 SYGVKD. The CDR3 totals 14 residues. CDR3: CAITNLAQNTEAFF. The CDR3, as DNA: TGTGCCATCACTAACCTCGCTCAGAACACTGAAGCTTTCTTT.

The CDR3 is CASSWGWGYTF. The CDR3 nucleotides are TGTGCCAGCTCGTGGGGCTGGGGCTACACCTTC. The chain joins TRBV5-6 to TRBJ1-2; D is perhaps TRBD1 (5 bases). The CDR3 length is 11 residues. Trimming shortened V by 7 bases and J by 8 bases, and 12 bases separated the two germline ends. From germline, CDR1 is SGHDT and CDR2 YYEEEE.

The J gene is TRBJ1-3, the V gene TRBV13; possible D gene TRBD1, 5 bases. The V and J ends lost 0 bases and 5 bases respectively, with 8 bases between them. The CDR3 spans 14 residues. From germline, CDR1 is PRHDT and CDR2 FYEKMQ (reference sequence). The CDR3 loop is CASSLGTARNTIYF. The CDR3 DNA is TGTGCCAGCAGCTTAGGGACAGCTCGAAACACCATATATTTT. Full variable domain (remainder filled in from reference TRBV13 and TRBJ1-3): AAGVIQSPRHLIKEKRETATLKCYPIPRHDTVYWYQQGPGQDPQFLISFYEKMQSDKGSIPDRFSAQQFSDYHSELNMSSLELGDSALYFCASSLGTARNTIYFGEGSWLTVV.

Written as DNA, the CDR3 is TGTGCCACCAGTGTAGGGGACAGGGAAGTTGAGCAGTTCTTC. Amino acids: CATSVGDREVEQFF. This chain links TRBV24-1 with TRBJ2-1; TRBD1 matches 9 bases. The junction had 7 bases not matched to a gene; V was cut back by 5 bases and J by 9 bases. This CDR3 region has 14 residues. Germline lookup yields CDR1 KGHDR and CDR2 SFDVKD.

V gene TRBV2 combines with J gene TRBJ1-6, with a weak D call TRBD1 (5 bases). V lost 5 bases and J lost 7, with 15 bases in between. Germline CDR1 reads SNHLY; CDR2 reads FYNNEI. The CDR3 has 15 amino acids. CDR3 residues: CASSLFRAQNSPLHF. CDR3 DNA sequence: TGTGCCAGCAGTCTCTTCAGGGCCCAAAATTCACCCCTCCACTTT.

This clone came up once. V usage is TRBV9 and J usage is TRBJ1-2; unclear D gene. This CDR3 has 14 residues. Looked up from germline, CDR1 is SGDLS and CDR2 is YYNGEE. V lost 0 bases to trimming and J lost 5 bases, with 11 bases between them. CDR3 nucleotides: TGTGCCAGCAGCGTAGACCCCAGAAGTTATGGCTACACCTTC. Protein: CASSVDPRSYGYTF.

This chain uses TRBV4-3 with TRBJ1-4; 7 bases match TRBD1. J lost 8 bases, V lost 5 bases, and 8 bases had no gene match. This CDR3 contains 14 residues. Germline V gene lookup returns CDR1 LGHNA and CDR2 YSLEER. Here the CDR3 DNA reads TGCGCCAGCAGCAACGACAGGGTCGGGGAAAAACTGTTTTTT. Amino acids: CASSNDRVGEKLFF.

About this clone: The same CDR3 is also encoded by other DNA sequences in this sample. The rearrangement links TRBV6-5 to TRBJ2-7; D call uncertain. Germline V gene data show CDR1 as MNHEY and CDR2 as SVGAGI. Trimming shortened V by 0 bases and J by 4 bases, and 7 bases separated the two germline ends. The length of the CDR3 is 13 residues. CDR3 amino acids: CASSYSTGYEQYF. CDR3 bases: TGTGCCAGCAGTTACTCCACCGGGTACGAGCAGTACTTC.

This chain uses TRBV27 with TRBJ2-3; 16 nucleotides agree with TRBD2. J lost 2 bases, V lost 5 bases, and 7 bases had no gene match. The germline V gene has CDR1 MNHEY and CDR2 SMNVEV (reference sequence). The CDR3 has 18 amino acids. The CDR3 sequence is CASSPGLAGGLYTDTQYF. CDR3 DNA sequence: TGTGCCAGCAGTCCGGGACTAGCGGGGGGGCTCTACACAGATACGCAGTATTTT.

The V gene is TRBV4-1, the J gene TRBJ1-2, with 11 bases lining up with TRBD1. This CDR3 has 18 residues. CDR1 is MGHRA and CDR2 is YSYEKL in the germline V gene. V was pared by 3 bases and J by 7 bases, with 16 bases of the junction left unmatched. CDR3 in DNA: TGCGCCAGCAGCCATGCTTCCACACCGGACAGGGGGCAAGGTGGCTACACCTTC. It yields the protein CASSHASTPDRGQGGYTF.

This chain connects TRBV28 to TRBJ2-1, with D maybe TRBD1 (6 bases). This CDR3 contains 13 residues. Per germline, CDR1 MDHEN and CDR2 SYDVKM. V lost 5 bases and J lost 4, with 9 bases in between. The CDR3 reads CASSKTGYNEQFF. The CDR3 DNA reads TGTGCCAGCAGTAAGACAGGATACAATGAGCAGTTCTTC.

V usage is TRBV19 and J usage is TRBJ1-5, with D possibly TRBD1 on 6 matching bases. Trimming removed 6 bases at V and 5 bases at J, with 20 bases between. Looked up from germline, CDR1 is LNHDA and CDR2 is SQIVND (reference sequence). The CDR3 is made up of 16 amino acids. CDR3 DNA: TGTGCCAGTAGACATAAGAGCGACAGGACCCATCAGCCCCAGCATTTT. Its protein product is CASRHKSDRTHQPQHF.

This sequence joins TRBV28 and TRBJ2-5, with D possibly matching TRBD2 (6 bases). The CDR3 consists of 12 residues. Trimming removed 5 bases at V and 7 bases at J, with 11 bases between. The V gene's germline CDR1 is MDHEN and CDR2 SYDVKM. The chain's CDR3 is CASSRAGGTQYF. The CDR3 DNA is TGTGCCAGCAGTCGAGCGGGTGGGACCCAGTACTTC. Variable domain in full (rest from reference TRBV28 and TRBJ2-5): DVKVTQSSRYLVKRTGEKVFLECVQDMDHENMFWYRQDPGLGLRLIYFSYDVKMKEKGDIPEGYSVSREKKERFSLILESASTNQTSMYLCASSRAGGTQYFGPGTRLLVL.

The V and J genes are TRBV28 and TRBJ1-5; D is perhaps TRBD1 (5 bases). Germline V gives CDR1 MDHEN, CDR2 SYDVKM. The CDR3 is 18 residues long. The V end was cut by 5 bases, the J end by 3 bases, with 23 bases between. As DNA, the CDR3 is TGTGCCAGCAGTGAATCCTCTCCGTTAGGGGCCCTCAATCAGCCCCAGCATTTT. The encoded protein is CASSESSPLGALNQPQHF.

The sample holds one count of this clone. The V and J genes are TRBV19 and TRBJ2-7; D call uncertain. This CDR3 has 12 amino acids. With 4 bases removed from V and 5 bases from J, the gap between germline ends came to 9 bases. The V gene's germline CDR1 is LNHDA and CDR2 SQIVND (reference sequence). CDR3 DNA: TGTGCCAGTAGTACAGGATTTCACGAGCAGTACTTC. Translating gives CASSTGFHEQYF.